The 8 T cell receptor beta chains below were found in one sample sequenced in a study of vaccination and CD4 T cells after COVID-19. These receptors have no known antigen. The treatment here: approximately nine-day PBMC culture with coronavirus spike peptide pools or control peptides (ViraFEST assay). The Oncomine TCR Beta short-read assay was what sequenced the DNA obtained from cultured CD4+ T cells. One entry per CDR3 protein results from TCRdb running MiXCR on the PCR reads. The sample shows 9,400 or so distinct CDR3 sequences, 35% to 50% of them seen only once. Sequences were obtained from CD4+ T cells from blood, cultured in vitro. Source of these receptors: a human donor who had recovered from COVID-19.

This rearrangement joins TRBV28 to TRBJ1-2, with D possibly TRBD1 on 6 matching bases. The CDR3 runs to 14 residues. The V end lost 1 base, the J end lost 7 bases, and 13 bases lay between the germline ends. The germline V gene encodes CDR1 MDHEN and CDR2 SYDVKM. CDR3 coding DNA: TGTGCCAGCAGTTTATCGGGCAGGGGTGGTGGCTACACCTTC. Translation: CASSLSGRGGGYTF.

As DNA, the CDR3 is TGTGCCAGCAGCCCCGCGGTGGGGGCTGGACTCTACAATGAGCAGTTCTTC. Translating gives CASSPAVGAGLYNEQFF. The rearrangement joins TRBV27 to TRBJ2-1; weak D call: TRBD1 (6 bases). The CDR3 is 17 residues long. Trimming pared 6 bases from V and 3 bases from J, leaving 21 bases between. CDR1 is MNHEY, CDR2 SMNVEV, per germline (reference sequence).

This chain connects TRBV6-5 to TRBJ1-1; D is possibly TRBD1 (5 bases). The CDR3 covers 14 residues. Trimming pared 2 bases from V and 3 bases from J, leaving 10 bases between. Looked up from germline, CDR1 is MNHEY and CDR2 is SVGAGI. In DNA, the CDR3 is TGTGCCAGCAGTTACAGGGACGGGTACACTGAAGCTTTCTTT. Translated: CASSYRDGYTEAFF.

The rearrangement links TRBV19 to TRBJ1-5, with TRBD1 identical over 12 bases. The germline V gene encodes CDR1 LNHDA and CDR2 SQIVND (reference sequence). The CDR3 consists of 15 residues. The ends lost 6 bases at V and 6 bases at J; junction bases unmatched: 6. CDR3 bases: TGTGCCAGTAGATCGGGACAGGGGGCCTCTCAGCCCCAGCATTTT. Amino acid sequence: CASRSGQGASQPQHF.

The chain joins TRBV9 to TRBJ1-2; no clear D gene. Between the trimmed V and J ends, which lost 0 bases and 2 bases, there was a span of 5 bases. The CDR3 spans 13 residues. Germline V gene data show CDR1 as SGDLS and CDR2 as YYNGEE. The CDR3 here is CASSVDQNYGYTF. DNA for the CDR3: TGTGCCAGCAGCGTAGATCAGAACTATGGCTACACCTTC.

This clonotype was seen only a few times. The rearrangement uses TRBV6-2 or TRBV6-3 and TRBJ1-5; tentative D call: TRBD1 (6 bases). The CDR3 totals 16 residues. Germline CDR1 MNHEY, CDR2 SVGEGT. Trimming pared 4 bases from V and 2 bases from J, leaving 15 bases between. The CDR3 DNA is TGTGCCAGCAGTTCCCCCAACAGGGATGGCAATCAGCCCCAGCATTTT. This sequence encodes CASSSPNRDGNQPQHF.

This clonotype has more than one count but fewer than ten. This chain joins TRBV6-1 and TRBJ2-3; weak D call: TRBD1 (6 bases). The CDR3 length is 15 residues. Germline loops: CDR1 MNHNS, CDR2 SASEGT. The V end lost 7 bases, the J end lost 2 bases, and 16 bases lay between the germline ends. CDR3 in DNA: TGTGCCAGCACCAAAGGGGGTCCGATCACAGATACGCAGTATTTT. Protein: CASTKGGPITDTQYF.

With respect to this clonotype: A read error may produce the germline difference seen at one junction end. The V gene is TRBV15, the J gene TRBJ2-1, with D perhaps matching TRBD2 (5 bases). Germline loops: CDR1 LNHNV, CDR2 YYDKDF (reference sequence). This CDR3 is 16 amino acids long. CDR3 DNA: TGTGCCACCAGCAGAGATTTCCCTGGTGGGCAGGACTCTCAGCTCTTC. Amino acid sequence: CATSRDFPGGQDSQLF.